This is a list of T cell receptor beta chains from one sample in a study of intratumoral heterogeneity in liver cancer. Produced via immunoSEQ multiplex PCR; TCRdb's table is partial and in-frame only. This table holds about 2,800 clones, 71% found once. The starting material was tumor tissue, obtained before any cancer treatment. All receptors derive from a woman aged 70-85 years with hepatocellular carcinoma. CDR3s include the opening cysteine and the closing phenylalanine or tryptophan. D genes are given only for firm matches. Not every row has a clone size; where given, it reads once, few, many or a size class.

TRBJ1-4 17 TRBV15 NA NA CATSRVGSGTLNEKLFF TGTGCCACCAGCAGAGTGGGGTCAGGGACGTTAAACGAAAAACTGTTTTTT
TRBJ1-1 14 TRBV5-1 large NA CASSLTPGNTEAFF TGCGCCAGCAGCTTGACTCCGGGTAACACTGAAGCTTTCTTT
TRBJ2-7 14 TRBV28 NA TRBD1 CASRALGQSGEQYF TGTGCCAGCAGGGCCCTGGGACAGTCGGGAGAGCAGTACTTC
TRBJ1-5 15 TRBV19 few NA CASSTQPLSNQPQHF TGTGCCAGTAGTACCCAGCCCCTTTCCAATCAGCCCCAGCATTTT
TRBJ1-1 12 TRBV30 once NA CAWNPGGQGIFF TGTGCCTGGAACCCTGGAGGGCAGGGGATTTTCTTT
TRBJ2-4 12 TRBV28 NA NA CASSPDTFIQYF TGTGCCAGCAGTCCCGACACTTTCATTCAGTACTTC
TRBJ2-3 15 TRBV7-8 NA NA CASSPQRFGTDTQYF TGTGCCAGCAGCCCACAAAGGTTCGGCACAGATACGCAGTATTTT
TRBJ2-2 22 TRBV9 NA TRBD2 CASTTNQGRESRTSGRAGELFF TGTGCCAGCACTACCAACCAGGGTAGGGAATCTAGGACTAGCGGGAGGGCCGGGGAGCTGTTTTTT
TRBJ1-5 15 TRBV7-2 large NA CASSFSAAVNQPQHF TGTGCCAGCAGCTTCTCGGCGGCAGTCAATCAGCCCCAGCATTTT
TRBJ2-3 14 TRBV5-4 NA TRBD2 CASSFSGGADTQYF TGTGCCAGCAGCTTCAGTGGGGGGGCAGATACGCAGTATTTT
TRBJ2-3 18 TRBV4-2 large TRBD2 CASSQEGDTSGNPDTQYF TGTGCCAGCAGCCAAGAAGGAGACACTAGCGGGAATCCAGATACGCAGTATTTT